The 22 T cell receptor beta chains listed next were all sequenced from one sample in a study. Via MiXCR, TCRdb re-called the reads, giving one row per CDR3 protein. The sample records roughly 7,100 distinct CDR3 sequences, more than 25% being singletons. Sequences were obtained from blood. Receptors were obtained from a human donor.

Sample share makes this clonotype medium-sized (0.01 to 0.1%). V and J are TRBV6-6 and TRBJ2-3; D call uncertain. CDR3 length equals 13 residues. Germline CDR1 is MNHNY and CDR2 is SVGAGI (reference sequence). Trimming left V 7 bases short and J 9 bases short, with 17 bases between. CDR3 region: CASTPLSEMTQYF. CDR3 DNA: TGTGCCAGCACCCCCCTATCGGAGATGACGCAGTATTTT.

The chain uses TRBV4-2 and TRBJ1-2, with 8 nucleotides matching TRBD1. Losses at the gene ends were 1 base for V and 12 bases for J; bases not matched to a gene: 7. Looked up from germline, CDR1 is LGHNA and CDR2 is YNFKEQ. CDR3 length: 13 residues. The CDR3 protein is CASSQAATGADTF. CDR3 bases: TGTGCCAGCAGCCAAGCTGCGACAGGGGCCGACACCTTC.

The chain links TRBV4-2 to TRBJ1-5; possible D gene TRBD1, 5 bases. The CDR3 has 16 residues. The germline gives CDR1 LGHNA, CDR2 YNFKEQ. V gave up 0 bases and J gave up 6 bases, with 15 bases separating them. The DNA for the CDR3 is TGTGCCAGCAGCCAAGATGGGCAGGGTGGGAGTCAGCCCCAGCATTTT. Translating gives CASSQDGQGGSQPQHF.

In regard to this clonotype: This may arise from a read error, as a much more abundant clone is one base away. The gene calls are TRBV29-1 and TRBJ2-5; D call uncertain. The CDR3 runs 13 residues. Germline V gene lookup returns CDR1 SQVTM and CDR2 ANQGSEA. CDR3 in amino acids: CGVDDGTQETQYF. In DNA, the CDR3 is TGCGGCGTTGATGACGGCACGCAAGAGACCCAGTACTTC.

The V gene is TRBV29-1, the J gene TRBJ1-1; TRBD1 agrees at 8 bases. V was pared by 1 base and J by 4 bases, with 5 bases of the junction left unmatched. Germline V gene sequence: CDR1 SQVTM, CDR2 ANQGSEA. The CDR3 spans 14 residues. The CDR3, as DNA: TGCAGCGTTGAAGGACAGGGGATCGGCACTGAAGCTTTCTTT. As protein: CSVEGQGIGTEAFF.

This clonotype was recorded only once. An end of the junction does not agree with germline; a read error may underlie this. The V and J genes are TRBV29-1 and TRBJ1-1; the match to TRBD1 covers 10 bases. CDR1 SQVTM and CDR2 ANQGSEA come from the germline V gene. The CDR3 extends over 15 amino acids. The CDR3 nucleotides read TGTAACATTGTGGGGACAGGGGCGAAGAACACTGAAGCTTTCTTT. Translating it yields CNIVGTGAKNTEAFF. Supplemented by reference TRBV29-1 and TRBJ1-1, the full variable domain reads SAVISQKPSRDICQRGTSLTIQCQVDSQVTMMFWYRQQPGQSLTLIATANQGSEATYESGFVIDKFPISRPNLTFSTLTVSNMSPEDSSIYLCNIVGTGAKNTEAFFGQGTRLTVV.

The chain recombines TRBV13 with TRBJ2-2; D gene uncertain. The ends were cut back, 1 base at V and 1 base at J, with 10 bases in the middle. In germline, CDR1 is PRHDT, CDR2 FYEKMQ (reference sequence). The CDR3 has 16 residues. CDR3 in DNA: TGTGCCAGCAGCTTAGAATCCGACGTGAACACCGGGGAGCTGTTTTTT. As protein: CASSLESDVNTGELFF.

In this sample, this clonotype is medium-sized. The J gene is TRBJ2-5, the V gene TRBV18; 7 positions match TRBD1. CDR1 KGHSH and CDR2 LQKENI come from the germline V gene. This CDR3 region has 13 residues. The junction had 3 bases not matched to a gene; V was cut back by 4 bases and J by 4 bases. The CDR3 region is CASSRQGPETQYF. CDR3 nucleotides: TGTGCCAGCTCACGACAGGGCCCAGAGACCCAGTACTTC. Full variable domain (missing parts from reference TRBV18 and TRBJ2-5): NAGVMQNPRHLVRRRGQEARLRCSPMKGHSHVYWYRQLPEEGLKFMVYLQKENIIDESGMPKERFSAEFPKEGPSILRIQQVVRGDSAAYFCASSRQGPETQYFGPGTRLLVL.

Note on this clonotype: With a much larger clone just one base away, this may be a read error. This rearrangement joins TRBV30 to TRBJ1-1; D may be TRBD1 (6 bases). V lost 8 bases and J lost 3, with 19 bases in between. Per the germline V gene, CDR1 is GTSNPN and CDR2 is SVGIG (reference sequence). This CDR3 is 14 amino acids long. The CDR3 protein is CARKRGTIDTEAFF. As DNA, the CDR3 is TGTGCCAGAAAAAGGGGGACTATAGACACTGAAGCTTTCTTT.

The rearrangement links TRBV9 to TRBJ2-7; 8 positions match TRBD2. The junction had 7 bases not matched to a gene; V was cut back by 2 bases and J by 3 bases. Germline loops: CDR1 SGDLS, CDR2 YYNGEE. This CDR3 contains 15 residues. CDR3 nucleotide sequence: TGTGCCAGCAGCGTTGAACGGGAGGGCCTCTACGAGCAGTACTTC. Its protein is CASSVEREGLYEQYF.

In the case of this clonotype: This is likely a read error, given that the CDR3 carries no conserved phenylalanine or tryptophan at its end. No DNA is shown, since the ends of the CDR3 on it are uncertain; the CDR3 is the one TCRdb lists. The CDR3 region is CSSSSISGHHG. This chain joins TRBV8-2 and TRBJ2-1. TRBV8-2 is listed as a pseudogene. The CDR3 has 11 residues if both end residues are counted.

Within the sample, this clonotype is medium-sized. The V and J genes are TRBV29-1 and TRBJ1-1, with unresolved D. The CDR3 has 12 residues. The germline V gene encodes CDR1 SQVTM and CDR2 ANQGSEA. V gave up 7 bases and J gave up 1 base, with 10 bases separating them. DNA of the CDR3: TGCAGCGCCCATTGGACGAACACTGAAGCTTTCTTT. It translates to CSAHWTNTEAFF.

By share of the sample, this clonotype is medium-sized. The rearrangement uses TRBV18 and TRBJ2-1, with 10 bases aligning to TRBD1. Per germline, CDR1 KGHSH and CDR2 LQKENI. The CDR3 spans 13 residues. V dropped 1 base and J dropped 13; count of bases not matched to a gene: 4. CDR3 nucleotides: TGTGCCAGCTCACCACTAGGACAGGGGGTTCAGTTCTTC. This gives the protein CASSPLGQGVQFF. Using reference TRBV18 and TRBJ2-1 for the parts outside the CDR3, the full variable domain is NAGVMQNPRHLVRRRGQEARLRCSPMKGHSHVYWYRQLPEEGLKFMVYLQKENIIDESGMPKERFSAEFPKEGPSILRIQQVVRGDSAAYFCASSPLGQGVQFFGPGTRLTVL.

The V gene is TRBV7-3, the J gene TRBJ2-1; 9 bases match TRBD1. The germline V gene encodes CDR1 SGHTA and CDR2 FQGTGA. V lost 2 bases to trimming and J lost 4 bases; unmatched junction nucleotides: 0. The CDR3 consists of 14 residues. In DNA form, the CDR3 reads TGTGCCAGCAGCTTAGGACAGGGGTACAATGAGCAGTTCTTC. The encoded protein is CASSLGQGYNEQFF. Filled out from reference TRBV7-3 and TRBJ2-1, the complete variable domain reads GAGVSQTPSNKVTEKGKYVELRCDPISGHTALYWYRQSLGQGPEFLIYFQGTGAADDSGLPNDRFFAVRPEGSVSTLKIQRTERGDSAVYLCASSLGQGYNEQFFGPGTRLTVL.

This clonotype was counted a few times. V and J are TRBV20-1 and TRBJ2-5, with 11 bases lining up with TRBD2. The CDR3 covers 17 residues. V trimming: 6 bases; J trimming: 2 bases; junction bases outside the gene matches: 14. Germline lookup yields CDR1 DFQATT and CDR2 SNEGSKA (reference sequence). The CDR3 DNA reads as TGCAGTGCAAAGACTAGCGGGACGAGGGGGCCACAAGAGACCCAGTACTTC. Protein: CSAKTSGTRGPQETQYF.

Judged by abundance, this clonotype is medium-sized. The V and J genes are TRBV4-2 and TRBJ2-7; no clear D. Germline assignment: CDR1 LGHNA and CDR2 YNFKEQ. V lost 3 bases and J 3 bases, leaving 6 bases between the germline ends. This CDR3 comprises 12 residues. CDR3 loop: CASSQLNYEQYF. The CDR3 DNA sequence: TGTGCCAGCAGCCAGCTTAACTACGAGCAGTACTTC.

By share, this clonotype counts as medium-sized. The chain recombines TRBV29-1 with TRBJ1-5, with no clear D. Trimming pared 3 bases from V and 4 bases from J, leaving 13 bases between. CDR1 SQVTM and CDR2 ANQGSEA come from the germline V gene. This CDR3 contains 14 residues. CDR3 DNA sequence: TGCAGCGTTGAGGATGACGGGGAGAATCAGCCCCAGCATTTT. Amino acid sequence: CSVEDDGENQPQHF.

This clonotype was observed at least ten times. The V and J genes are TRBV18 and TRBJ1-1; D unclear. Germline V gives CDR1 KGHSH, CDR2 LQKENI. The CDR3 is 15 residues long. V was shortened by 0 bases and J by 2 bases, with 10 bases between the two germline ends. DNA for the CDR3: TGTGCCAGCTCACCACCGGGCCTTCGCAACACTGAAGCTTTCTTT. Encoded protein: CASSPPGLRNTEAFF.

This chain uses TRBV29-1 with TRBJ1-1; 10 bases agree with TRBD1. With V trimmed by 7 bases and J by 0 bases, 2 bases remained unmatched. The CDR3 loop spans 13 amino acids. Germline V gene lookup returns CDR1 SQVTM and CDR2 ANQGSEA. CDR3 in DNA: TGCAGCGCCGGACAGGGGGTGAACACTGAAGCTTTCTTT. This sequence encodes CSAGQGVNTEAFF.

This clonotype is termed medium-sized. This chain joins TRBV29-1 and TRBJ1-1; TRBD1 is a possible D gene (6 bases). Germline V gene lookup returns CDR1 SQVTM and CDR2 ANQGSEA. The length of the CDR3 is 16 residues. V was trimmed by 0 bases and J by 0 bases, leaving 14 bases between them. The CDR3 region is CSVEDDTGTMNTEAFF. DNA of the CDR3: TGCAGCGTTGAAGATGATACAGGGACGATGAACACTGAAGCTTTCTTT.

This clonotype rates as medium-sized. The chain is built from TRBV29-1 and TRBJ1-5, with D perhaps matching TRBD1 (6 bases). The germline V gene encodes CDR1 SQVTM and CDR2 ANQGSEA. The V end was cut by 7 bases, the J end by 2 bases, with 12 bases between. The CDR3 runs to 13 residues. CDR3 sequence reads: CSAQGFGNQPQHF. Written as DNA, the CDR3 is TGCAGCGCACAGGGTTTTGGCAATCAGCCCCAGCATTTT.

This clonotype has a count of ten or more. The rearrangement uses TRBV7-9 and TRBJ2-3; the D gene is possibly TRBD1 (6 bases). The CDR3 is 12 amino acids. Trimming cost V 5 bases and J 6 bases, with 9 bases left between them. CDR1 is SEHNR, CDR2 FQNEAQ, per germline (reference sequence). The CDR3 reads CASSQGSDTQYF. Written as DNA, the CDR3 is TGTGCCAGCAGCCAGGGGTCCGATACGCAGTATTTT.